Listed below are T cell receptor beta chains from one sample, sequenced in a study of PD-1 blockade in mismatch repair-deficient tumors. Profiled with immunoSEQ multiplex PCR; TCRdb holds only in-frame clones, not every one. The sample gives over 100,000 clones, more than 60% of which show up once; about 5.1% is in the top ten. The material sequenced was peripheral blood, taken more than 58 weeks after starting pembrolizumab. Source of these receptors: an adult with mismatch repair-deficient cancer. Each CDR3 is given with its conserved first and last residue. D genes are given only for firm matches. Expanded clones are given a class, and other clones once, few, many or no size at all.

TRBV5-4	-	TRBJ1-1	TRBD1	CASSLQGVDTEAFF	TGTGCCAGCAGCTTGCAGGGGGTCGACACTGAAGCTTTCTTT
TRBV7-3	once	TRBJ2-3	TRBD2	CASSPTSGSWADTQYF	TGTGCCAGCAGCCCCACTAGCGGGAGTTGGGCAGATACGCAGTATTTT
TRBV7-2	-	TRBJ1-1	-	CASSFGILWTEAFF	TGTGCCAGCAGCTTTGGAATATTGTGGACTGAAGCTTTCTTT
TRBV4-1	-	TRBJ2-3	TRBD1	CASSQDWTGSTDTQYF	TGCGCCAGCAGCCAAGACTGGACAGGCAGCACAGATACGCAGTATTTT
TRBV6-5	-	TRBJ2-7	-	CASSYSGVVLGYEQYF	TGTGCCAGCAGTTACTCGGGGGTAGTCTTGGGCTACGAGCAGTACTTC
TRBV19	-	TRBJ2-1	TRBD2	CASSTSGNYNEQFF	TGTGCCAGTAGTACTAGCGGGAATTACAATGAGCAGTTCTTC
TRBV19	-	TRBJ1-2	TRBD1	CASSREGGAGDYGYTF	TGTGCCAGTAGTCGGGAAGGGGGCGCTGGTGACTATGGCTACACCTTC
TRBV30	few	TRBJ1-4	-	CAWSDREELEEKLFF	TGTGCCTGGAGTGACAGAGAAGAACTGGAGGAAAAACTGTTTTTT
TRBV19	-	TRBJ2-1	TRBD2	CASSMQLAGVMFF	TGTGCCAGTAGTATGCAGTTGGCGGGAGTGATGTTCTTC
TRBV7-7	once	TRBJ2-5	-	CASSFGGGETQYF	TGTGCTAGCAGCTTTGGGGGAGGAGAGACCCAGTACTTC
TRBV6-5	-	TRBJ2-7	-	CATRLVREQYF	TGTGCCACCCGACTAGTCCGCGAGCAGTACTTC
TRBV14	-	TRBJ2-7	-	CASSQDRGAYEQYF	TGTGCCAGCAGCCAAGATCGGGGGGCTTACGAGCAGTACTTC
TRBV27	once	TRBJ2-7	TRBD1	CASSLRDRGTYEQYF	TGTGCCAGCAGTTTAAGGGACAGGGGAACCTACGAGCAGTACTTC
TRBV5-1	-	TRBJ2-1	TRBD2	CASSLWTSSSNEQFF	TGCGCCAGCAGCCTCTGGACTAGTTCCTCCAATGAGCAGTTCTTC
TRBV6-5	-	TRBJ2-2	TRBD2	CASSYLGLANTGELFF	TGTGCCAGCAGTTACTTGGGACTAGCGAACACCGGGGAGCTGTTTTTT
TRBV25-1	-	TRBJ1-1	-	CASRGPWATMNTEAFF	TGTGCCAGCAGGGGCCCATGGGCAACTATGAACACTGAAGCTTTCTTT
TRBV5-6	-	TRBJ2-7	-	CASSLESGVTTYEQYF	TGTGCCAGCAGCTTGGAATCGGGAGTCACGACCTACGAGCAGTACTTC
TRBV18	-	TRBJ1-1	-	CASSSEKNTEAFF	TGTGCCAGCTCATCAGAGAAGAACACTGAAGCTTTCTTT
TRBV19	-	TRBJ2-1	TRBD1	CASRRQGMSDEQFF	TGTGCCAGTAGAAGACAGGGGATGTCGGATGAGCAGTTCTTC
TRBV5-4	-	TRBJ1-2	TRBD1	CASSLEKTGRVLGYTF	TGTGCCAGCAGCTTAGAGAAGACAGGGAGGGTCCTTGGCTACACCTTC
TRBV27	-	TRBJ1-3	TRBD1	CASSTGTDYSGNTIYF	TGTGCCAGCAGTACCGGGACAGATTACTCTGGAAACACCATATATTTT
TRBV7-8	-	TRBJ2-7	TRBD2	CASSLGLAGASYEQYF	TGTGCCAGCAGCTTAGGTCTAGCGGGAGCTAGTTACGAGCAGTACTTC
TRBV7-9	-	TRBJ1-1	TRBD1	CASSPGSAGGNTEAFF	TGTGCCAGCAGCCCCGGCTCGGCAGGGGGGAACACTGAAGCTTTCTTT
TRBV19	-	TRBJ2-7	TRBD1	CASSPGTGPYEQYF	TGTGCCAGTTCCCCTGGGACAGGGCCCTACGAGCAGTACTTC
TRBV6-4	-	TRBJ2-1	-	CASSDAGGNEQFF	TGTGCCAGCAGTGACGCAGGGGGGAATGAGCAGTTCTTC
TRBV4-2	few	TRBJ2-7	TRBD2	CASSQVTSGTSYEQYF	TGTGCCAGCAGCCAAGTTACTAGCGGGACCTCCTACGAGCAGTACTTC
TRBV7-2	-	TRBJ2-2	TRBD2	CATQLNAGGHTGELFF	TGTGCCACCCAGCTCAACGCGGGGGGGCACACCGGGGAGCTGTTTTTT
TRBV7-7	few	TRBJ2-2	-	CASSLGEVTGELFF	TGTGCTAGCAGCTTAGGGGAGGTAACCGGGGAGCTGTTTTTT
TRBV30	-	TRBJ1-1	-	CAWTARGEAFF	TGTGCCTGGACTGCGAGGGGGGAAGCTTTCTTT
TRBV6-6	-	TRBJ2-7	TRBD2	CASSPLGGDLEQYF	TGTGCCAGCTCCCCGCTGGGGGGGGACCTCGAGCAGTACTTC
TRBV2	-	TRBJ2-5	TRBD1	CASSSGTGGVGETQYF	TGTGCCAGCAGTTCAGGGACAGGGGGCGTGGGAGAGACCCAGTACTTC
TRBV11-2	-	TRBJ1-1	-	CASSIVARGSNTEAFF	TGTGCCAGCAGTATAGTAGCCCGAGGCTCGAACACTGAAGCTTTCTTT
TRBV28	-	TRBJ2-7	-	CASTPGLSYEQYF	TGTGCCAGCACCCCAGGGCTTTCCTACGAGCAGTACTTC
TRBV4-1	-	TRBJ2-3	-	CASSRGGFTDTQYF	TGCGCCAGCAGCAGAGGTGGATTCACAGATACGCAGTATTTT
TRBV6-6	-	TRBJ1-2	TRBD1	CASRRDRGEIGYTF	TGTGCCAGCAGACGTGACAGGGGTGAGATTGGCTACACCTTC
TRBV28	once	TRBJ1-2	TRBD1	CASSGTGGANYGYTF	TGTGCCAGCAGCGGGACAGGGGGCGCCAACTATGGCTACACCTTC
TRBV7-3	-	TRBJ2-1	-	CASSLGRHNEQFF	TGTGCCAGCAGCTTAGGGAGGCACAATGAGCAGTTCTTC
TRBV7-9	-	TRBJ2-7	TRBD2	CASELAGGYEQYF	TGTGCCAGCGAACTAGCGGGAGGTTATGAGCAGTACTTC
TRBV6-6	once	TRBJ1-2	TRBD1	CASTDGTGVSYGYTF	TGTGCCAGCACCGACGGGACAGGGGTCTCCTATGGCTACACCTTC
TRBV25-1	-	TRBJ2-5	TRBD1	CASGRQGRETQYF	TGTGCCAGCGGCCGACAGGGTCGGGAGACCCAGTACTTC
TRBV4-1	-	TRBJ2-7	-	CASSQEVVVGEQYF	TGCGCCAGCAGCCAAGAGGTGGTTGTGGGCGAGCAGTACTTC
TRBV18	-	TRBJ1-2	-	CASSPQKNTESYTF	TGTGCCAGCTCACCCCAAAAAAACACGGAAAGCTACACCTTC
TRBV30	-	TRBJ1-5	-	CAWTGGGQPQHF	TGTGCCTGGACGGGGGGGGGTCAGCCCCAGCATTTT
TRBV7-9	-	TRBJ2-3	-	CASSTSGNTDTQYF	TGTGCCAGCAGCACCTCCGGGAACACAGATACGCAGTATTTT
TRBV19	few	TRBJ2-1	TRBD1	CASNQPGQGNEQFF	TGTGCCAGTAACCAGCCGGGACAGGGGAATGAGCAGTTCTTC
TRBV11-2	once	TRBJ1-3	-	CASSLVPGGAVSGNTIYF	TGTGCCAGCAGCTTAGTGCCGGGGGGCGCGGTATCTGGAAACACCATATATTTT
TRBV7-8	-	TRBJ2-1	TRBD2	CASSLTSDYNEQFF	TGTGCCAGCAGCTTGACTAGCGATTACAATGAGCAGTTCTTC
TRBV18	-	TRBJ2-5	-	CASSLNLLETQYF	TGTGCCAGCTCACTAAACTTGTTGGAGACCCAGTACTTC
TRBV5-1	few	TRBJ1-5	TRBD1	CASSSGQDNQPQHF	TGCGCCAGCAGCTCCGGACAGGACAATCAGCCCCAGCATTTT
TRBV9	once	TRBJ2-1	TRBD2	CASSVESGSLNEQFF	TGTGCCAGCAGCGTAGAGAGCGGGAGTTTAAATGAGCAGTTCTTC
TRBV7-2	few	TRBJ1-5	-	CASSSRPGPANQPQHF	TGTGCCAGCAGCTCCCGACCGGGGCCAGCAAATCAGCCCCAGCATTTT
TRBV5-1	once	TRBJ1-1	-	CASSWGDGREVNTEAFF	TGCGCCAGCAGCTGGGGGGACGGACGGGAGGTGAACACTGAAGCTTTCTTT
TRBV7-8	-	TRBJ2-1	TRBD2	CASSLDSGTSRNEQFF	TGTGCCAGCAGCTTAGATTCCGGGACTAGCAGGAATGAGCAGTTCTTC
TRBV29-1	-	TRBJ2-7	-	CSVEGGEGHPSYEQYF	TGCAGCGTTGAGGGTGGAGAGGGGCATCCCTCCTACGAGCAGTACTTC
TRBV6-6	-	TRBJ1-1	-	CASSYAQNTEAFF	TGTGCCAGCAGTTACGCCCAGAACACTGAAGCTTTCTTT
TRBV6-6	-	TRBJ2-7	TRBD2	CASSNQAGGFDEQYF	TGTGCCAGCAGTAACCAAGCGGGAGGTTTCGACGAGCAGTACTTC
TRBV9	-	TRBJ1-1	-	CASSVQNWPGPLNTEAFF	TGTGCCAGCAGCGTACAAAATTGGCCGGGACCGTTGAACACTGAAGCTTTCTTT
TRBV10-3	-	TRBJ2-3	-	CAIGTGIEDTQYF	TGTGCCATCGGAACAGGGATTGAAGATACGCAGTATTTT
TRBV7-2	-	TRBJ2-7	TRBD1	CASSLRDRPYEQYF	TGTGCCAGCAGCCTCCGGGACAGGCCCTACGAGCAGTACTTC